This T cell receptor (beta chain) emerged from a study of blood T cell repertoires in COVID-19. Background on the study: Samples representing acute and convalescent COVID-19 were sourced from the United States, Italy and Spain.

Participant age was about 18 to 95 years, and participants resided in about two dozen US areas. Participant reports of clinical history set cohort assignment. Only in-frame clones appear in the TCRdb table, and some are missing; sequencing was by immunoSEQ multiplex PCR. The data show roughly 200,000 clones, roughly 86% seen once. Trimming stripped 5 bases from V and 3 bases from J, with 14 bases between. Per germline, CDR1 MNHEY and CDR2 SMNVEV (reference sequence). The CDR3 loop spans 14 amino acids. Sequencing used PBMCs or T cells enriched from blood (not recorded which). The receptor was derived from a woman between 35 and 50 years old in a cohort exposed to, infected with or recovered from COVID-19 (not recorded which). The V and J genes are TRBV27 and TRBJ2-7; a possible D gene is TRBD1 (5 bases). CDR3 loop: CASSHQGRGYEQYF. The CDR3 DNA follows: TGTGCCAGCAGTCATCAGGGTAGAGGCTACGAGCAGTACTTC.